This is a list of T cell receptor beta chains from one sample in a study of neurological immune-mediated disorders. TCRdb redid the calling of the 5' RACE reads with MiXCR, one entry per CDR3 protein. The sample consists of approximately 80,000 distinct CDR3 sequences, around 4.7% of them appearing once. Sequenced material: PBMCs. The source of these receptors is a woman aged 55-70 years with multiple sclerosis. Both conserved end residues are trimmed from each CDR3. Each record gives: J gene, clone size, V gene, CDR3 protein. Some rows have no size entry. The others give once, few or many, or a class for an expanded clone.

j_call: TRBJ2-1
clone_size: .
v_call: TRBV14
cdr3_aa: ASSQDEVLTSYNEQF

j_call: TRBJ2-7
clone_size: many
v_call: TRBV20-1
cdr3_aa: SAPDPGVSYEQY

j_call: TRBJ2-6
clone_size: many
v_call: TRBV5-1
cdr3_aa: ASSLVLTGQPSGANVLT

j_call: TRBJ2-6
clone_size: many
v_call: TRBV6-5
cdr3_aa: ASKPLLGVGANVLT

j_call: TRBJ2-7
clone_size: many
v_call: TRBV28
cdr3_aa: ASSLGTLAEQY

j_call: TRBJ1-5
clone_size: many
v_call: TRBV6-2/TRBV6-3
cdr3_aa: ASSPPGRQPQH

j_call: TRBJ2-3
clone_size: many
v_call: TRBV6-6
cdr3_aa: ASLAGDTQY

j_call: TRBJ2-3
clone_size: many
v_call: TRBV5-1
cdr3_aa: ASTKSGDTQY

j_call: TRBJ1-1
clone_size: many
v_call: TRBV5-1
cdr3_aa: ASCPGTGSGSTEAF

j_call: TRBJ1-2
clone_size: many
v_call: TRBV29-1
cdr3_aa: SVPGQGHGGYT

j_call: TRBJ2-4
clone_size: many
v_call: TRBV3-1
cdr3_aa: ASSQEPGPYIQY

j_call: TRBJ1-1
clone_size: many
v_call: TRBV3-1
cdr3_aa: ASSQEGANTEAF

j_call: TRBJ2-7
clone_size: many
v_call: TRBV5-1
cdr3_aa: ASSAGLAGPYEQY

j_call: TRBJ1-2
clone_size: many
v_call: TRBV5-1
cdr3_aa: ASSRDTALNYGYT

j_call: TRBJ2-5
clone_size: many
v_call: TRBV15
cdr3_aa: ATSSQVGEGETQY

j_call: TRBJ1-4
clone_size: many
v_call: TRBV5-1
cdr3_aa: ASSWGATNEKLF

j_call: TRBJ1-5
clone_size: many
v_call: TRBV7-9
cdr3_aa: ASSLGGQKNQPQH

j_call: TRBJ2-4
clone_size: many
v_call: TRBV20-1
cdr3_aa: SARMGGDIQY

j_call: TRBJ1-4
clone_size: many
v_call: TRBV6-2/TRBV6-3
cdr3_aa: ASSEPGRTNEKLF

j_call: TRBJ2-3
clone_size: many
v_call: TRBV6-5
cdr3_aa: ASSFLAESTDTQY

j_call: TRBJ2-2
clone_size: many
v_call: TRBV29-1
cdr3_aa: SVRVTGELF

j_call: TRBJ2-3
clone_size: many
v_call: TRBV5-1
cdr3_aa: ASSQTVGADTQY

j_call: TRBJ1-6
clone_size: many
v_call: TRBV20-1
cdr3_aa: SARSPLH

j_call: TRBJ2-7
clone_size: many
v_call: TRBV6-1
cdr3_aa: ASSEDYEQY

j_call: TRBJ2-2
clone_size: many
v_call: TRBV5-1
cdr3_aa: ASNLERPTNTGELF

j_call: TRBJ2-5
clone_size: many
v_call: TRBV5-1
cdr3_aa: ASSLAGTGQETQY

j_call: TRBJ1-1
clone_size: many
v_call: TRBV5-1
cdr3_aa: ASSPTGGSEAF

j_call: TRBJ2-3
clone_size: many
v_call: TRBV28
cdr3_aa: ASSFLRGGRDTQY

j_call: TRBJ2-2
clone_size: few
v_call: TRBV29-1
cdr3_aa: SVSGPTPTGELF

j_call: TRBJ2-5
clone_size: many
v_call: TRBV15
cdr3_aa: ATSSPPQGGRNQETQY

j_call: TRBJ2-5
clone_size: many
v_call: TRBV5-1
cdr3_aa: ASSLIPGQGETQY

j_call: TRBJ1-1
clone_size: many
v_call: TRBV7-8
cdr3_aa: ASSLAGRRGTEAF

j_call: TRBJ1-4
clone_size: many
v_call: TRBV20-1
cdr3_aa: SASLGAATNEKLF

j_call: TRBJ1-1
clone_size: many
v_call: TRBV3-1
cdr3_aa: ASSQDSGQGNTEAF

j_call: TRBJ2-5
clone_size: many
v_call: TRBV20-1
cdr3_aa: SARGQGPRETQY

j_call: TRBJ2-1
clone_size: many
v_call: TRBV3-1
cdr3_aa: ASSQGNGLARRVNEQF

j_call: TRBJ1-1
clone_size: many
v_call: TRBV20-1
cdr3_aa: SARPLTGAFEAF

j_call: TRBJ2-5
clone_size: many
v_call: TRBV20-1
cdr3_aa: SATSDGRKETQY

j_call: TRBJ2-7
clone_size: many
v_call: TRBV5-1
cdr3_aa: ASSDFYEQY

j_call: TRBJ2-3
clone_size: many
v_call: TRBV2
cdr3_aa: ASRVGTSSLTTDTQY

j_call: TRBJ2-7
clone_size: many
v_call: TRBV6-2/TRBV6-3
cdr3_aa: ASSSTGLAGRYYEQY

j_call: TRBJ2-7
clone_size: many
v_call: TRBV6-4
cdr3_aa: ASSPGTGLHEQY

j_call: TRBJ2-2
clone_size: .
v_call: TRBV12-3/TRBV12-4
cdr3_aa: ASSHRVTGELF

j_call: TRBJ1-1
clone_size: many
v_call: TRBV12-3/TRBV12-4
cdr3_aa: ASSLQENTEAF

j_call: TRBJ1-2
clone_size: many
v_call: TRBV12-3/TRBV12-4
cdr3_aa: ASSLTNYGYT

j_call: TRBJ1-5
clone_size: many
v_call: TRBV20-1
cdr3_aa: SATRADKPSNQPQH

j_call: TRBJ1-6
clone_size: many
v_call: TRBV7-9
cdr3_aa: ASSLVNSPLH

j_call: TRBJ2-5
clone_size: .
v_call: TRBV28
cdr3_aa: ASSLLGKETQY

j_call: TRBJ2-7
clone_size: many
v_call: TRBV20-1
cdr3_aa: SARDPLPRPEGGYEQY

j_call: TRBJ1-3
clone_size: many
v_call: TRBV5-1
cdr3_aa: ASSLGTGNTIY

j_call: TRBJ2-5
clone_size: many
v_call: TRBV9
cdr3_aa: ASSVGPQDRGKETQY

j_call: TRBJ1-5
clone_size: many
v_call: TRBV5-6
cdr3_aa: ASSSQGGVNQPQH

j_call: TRBJ2-7
clone_size: many
v_call: TRBV5-1
cdr3_aa: ASSLGAGVAYEQY

j_call: TRBJ2-3
clone_size: many
v_call: TRBV7-8
cdr3_aa: ASSLPGGGRFDTQY

j_call: TRBJ1-5
clone_size: many
v_call: TRBV12-3/TRBV12-4
cdr3_aa: ASRGPGTGGIQPQH